This note documents a single T cell receptor beta chain sequence. The antigen remains unidentified. The sample is drawn from a study of T cells in Graves' hyperthyroidism and ophthalmopathy. Turning to the study itself: Initial diagnosis, before any treatment, was when peripheral blood was collected. Whole-study findings and limits: Model predictions of ophthalmopathy came a median roughly 6.4 months before onset.

Fresh peripheral blood, 9.5 to 10 ml of it, supplied the PBMCs. V was shortened by 0 bases and J by 1 base, with 7 bases between the two germline ends. The CDR3 loop spans 15 amino acids. CDR1 is SGDLS and CDR2 is YYNGEE in the germline V gene. It was RNA transcripts that yielded the amplified TCR beta CDR3 regions. During a first-round RT-PCR of the TCR CDR3, the HTBI primer set was used. MiXCR was run by TCRdb on the multiplex PCR reads, yielding one entry per CDR3 protein. The sample consists of about 400,000 distinct CDR3 sequences, approximately 14% of them appearing once. The receptor's source is a woman aged 18-30 years with Graves' hyperthyroidism. This chain joins TRBV9 and TRBJ2-2; D unresolved. Sequencing was performed on blood. In DNA form, the CDR3 reads TGTGCCAGCAGCGTAGGAGTGGAGAACACCGGGGAGCTGTTTTTT. It is translated as CASSVGVENTGELFF.